This TCR beta chain was profiled in a study of control samples from healthy donors and cancer patients. Data came from immunoSEQ multiplex PCR; TCRdb stores just in-frame clones and leaves some out. The table records around 140,000 clones, approximately 92% of them present only once. V lost 4 bases, J lost 3 bases, and 13 bases lay in between. Germline V gives CDR1 GTSNPN, CDR2 SVGIG (reference sequence). CDR3 size: 14 residues. This clone was seen just once. Sequences were obtained from blood. The chain carries TRBV30 and TRBJ1-3; tentatively, D is TRBD1 (5 bases). This sequence was found in a woman aged 45-59 years in good health. CDR3 DNA: TGTGCCTGGAATGGGGGGTACGGTGGAAACACCATATATTTT. Translating it yields CAWNGGYGGNTIYF.